One and the same sample provided the 14 T cell receptor beta chains below, sequenced in a study of tumor-infiltrating lymphocytes in primary liver carcinoma. A primer matching the constant region was used to make TCR beta cDNA from around 550 ng of total RNA. TCR beta libraries came from three nested multiplex PCR rounds using slightly modified ARM-PCR. TRBV1-TRBV30 forward primers paired with a C-beta reverse primer drove the first two PCR rounds, around 10 cycles each. TCRdb passed the multiplex PCR reads through MiXCR, listing each CDR3 protein once. The table shows approximately 110,000 distinct CDR3 sequences, with roughly 69% occurring only once. Co-extraction of both nucleic acids (RNA and DNA) used about 17-31 mg of unsorted bulk tissue. The sample taken for sequencing was liver tumor tissue from sampling region 1. Subset in this sample: tumor region T1, superior pole. The receptors here all came from an older woman with primary liver carcinoma and hepatitis B virus infection.

Points on this clonotype: A read error is possible here, since a much larger clone lies one base away. The J gene is TRBJ2-7, the V gene TRBV29-1; no clear D. This CDR3 contains 11 residues. The V gene's germline CDR1 is SQVTM and CDR2 ANQGSEA. CDR3 sequence reads: CSVAFASERYF. The CDR3 DNA reads as TGCAGCGTTGCCTTCGCTTCGGAGCGGTACTTC.

This clonotype was recorded many times. The genes are TRBV12-3 or TRBV12-4 and TRBJ2-1, with D perhaps matching TRBD1 or TRBD2 (6 bases each). The CDR3 sequence is 15 residues long. Between the trimmed V and J ends, which lost 5 bases and 2 bases, there was a span of 13 bases. The CDR3 sequence is CASSDRGAAYNEQFF. Here the CDR3 DNA reads TGTGCCAGCAGTGATAGGGGGGCCGCCTACAATGAGCAGTTCTTC.

V gene TRBV11-3 combines with J gene TRBJ2-7; tentatively, D is TRBD1 or TRBD2 (5 bases each). This CDR3 comprises 17 residues. Germline-derived CDR1 and CDR2 are SGHNT and YENEEA. V lost 10 bases, J lost 5 bases, and 30 bases lay in between. This chain's CDR3 is CANSLGRGRGKMDEQYF. Written as DNA, the CDR3 is TGTGCCAACAGTTTAGGTCGGGGAAGGGGAAAAATGGACGAGCAGTACTTC.

The sample holds one count of this clonotype. The chain is built from TRBV11-2 and TRBJ2-7; 8 nucleotides line up with TRBD2. The CDR3 consists of 15 residues. CDR1 SGHAT and CDR2 FQNNGV come from the germline V gene. V gave up 8 bases and J gave up 6 bases; unmatched junction bases: 15. The CDR3 sequence: CASCTTGLGSPEQYF. CDR3 nucleotides: TGTGCCAGCTGTACAACGGGACTAGGGTCACCCGAGCAGTACTTC.

This clonotype has only a few counts. The CDR3 region has the DNA TGTGCCAGCAGTTACAGCACCTACAGGAACACTGAAGCTTTCTTT. Translation: CASSYSTYRNTEAFF. This rearrangement joins TRBV6-6 to TRBJ1-1; no definite D call. V lost 2 bases and J lost 1, with 11 bases in between. This CDR3 has 15 residues. The germline gives CDR1 MNHNY, CDR2 SVGAGI (reference sequence).

A word on this clonotype: The conserved phenylalanine or tryptophan normally closing the CDR3 is absent here, so this likely arose from a read error. The genes are TRBV11-2 and TRBJ2-7; 10 bases map to TRBD2. The CDR3 runs 15 residues. Germline V gives CDR1 SGHAT, CDR2 FQNNGV. CDR3 sequence (DNA): TGTGCCGGCAGCTTAGTGAGGGGGGGACTAGCGATGCAGTACTTA. Translation gives CAGSLVRGGLAMQYL.

Notes on this clonotype: Being one base from a much bigger clone, this may be a read error. CDR3 DNA: TGTGTCAGCAGTCGGGGACAGGGGGCTGACAATGAGCAGTTCTTC. It translates to CVSSRGQGADNEQFF. The V and J genes are TRBV6-5 and TRBJ2-1; TRBD1 matches 12 bases. The CDR3 sequence is 15 residues long. The V gene's germline CDR1 is MNHEY and CDR2 SVGAGI.

A word on this clonotype: It may be a read error: a sequence one base away is much more abundant. The V call is TRBV14, the J call TRBJ1-1; D not certain. CDR3 length: 13 amino acids. The germline CDR1 and CDR2 sequences are SGHDN and FVKESK. CDR3 nucleotides: TGTACCAGCAGCCCCCTCATGAACACTGAAGCTTTCTTT. Its protein is CTSSPLMNTEAFF.

The genes are TRBV29-1 and TRBJ2-7; perhaps TRBD1 as D (6 bases). Trimming shortened V by 8 bases and J by 0 bases, and 14 bases separated the two germline ends. Germline CDR1 is SQVTM and CDR2 is ANQGSEA. This CDR3 spans 13 amino acids. In DNA, the CDR3 is TGCAGCATCCAACAGGGTCTCTCCTACGAGCAGTACTTC. Protein product: CSIQQGLSYEQYF.

Points on this clonotype: This may be a read error: a much more frequent sequence differs by one nucleotide. The chain has TRBV14 and TRBJ2-7; possible D gene TRBD1, 5 bases. Germline lookup yields CDR1 SGHDN and CDR2 FVKESK. With 1 base removed from V and 3 bases from J, the gap between germline ends came to 13 bases. The CDR3 covers 15 residues. CDR3 nucleotides: TGTGCCAGCAGCCAAGGCTTAGGGGATATCTACGAGCAGTACTTC. Amino acid sequence: CASSQGLGDIYEQYF.

As for this clonotype: An end of the junction differs from the germline gene, which may be a read error. This chain uses TRBV24-1 with TRBJ2-5, with 14 bases matching TRBD2. CDR1 is KGHDR, CDR2 SFDVKD, per germline. The CDR3 has 17 amino acids. The CDR3 sequence: CPTSDPGLAGVGETQYF. CDR3 in DNA: TGTCCCACCAGTGATCCGGGACTAGCGGGAGTGGGAGAGACCCAGTACTTC.

The V call is TRBV5-1, the J call TRBJ2-7; D uncertain. The germline V gene has CDR1 SGHRS and CDR2 YFSETQ. V was shortened by 0 bases and J by 0 bases, with 10 bases between the two germline ends. There are 15 residues in the CDR3. The CDR3 sequence: CASSLERHSSYEQYF. Here the CDR3 DNA reads TGCGCCAGCAGCTTGGAGAGGCATAGCTCCTACGAGCAGTACTTC.

Notes on this clonotype: The junction departs from the called germline gene at one end, perhaps through a read error. The rearrangement joins TRBV11-2 to TRBJ1-2; 8 positions match TRBD1. Germline CDR1 and CDR2: SGHAT and FQNNGV. The CDR3 runs 16 residues. The CDR3 protein is CAGSMTSGTGRYDYTF. The CDR3 bases are TGTGCCGGCAGCATGACCTCCGGGACAGGACGCTATGACTATACCTTC.

The rearrangement links TRBV5-4 to TRBJ2-5; the match to TRBD2 covers 7 bases. This CDR3 has 16 amino acids. Trimming at V came to 3 bases and at J to 1 base, leaving 9 bases not matched to a gene. Per the germline V gene, CDR1 is SGHNT and CDR2 is YYREEE (reference sequence). The chain's CDR3 is CASSWGTKGGQETQYF. CDR3 DNA sequence: TGTGCCAGCAGCTGGGGGACTAAGGGCGGCCAAGAGACCCAGTACTTC.